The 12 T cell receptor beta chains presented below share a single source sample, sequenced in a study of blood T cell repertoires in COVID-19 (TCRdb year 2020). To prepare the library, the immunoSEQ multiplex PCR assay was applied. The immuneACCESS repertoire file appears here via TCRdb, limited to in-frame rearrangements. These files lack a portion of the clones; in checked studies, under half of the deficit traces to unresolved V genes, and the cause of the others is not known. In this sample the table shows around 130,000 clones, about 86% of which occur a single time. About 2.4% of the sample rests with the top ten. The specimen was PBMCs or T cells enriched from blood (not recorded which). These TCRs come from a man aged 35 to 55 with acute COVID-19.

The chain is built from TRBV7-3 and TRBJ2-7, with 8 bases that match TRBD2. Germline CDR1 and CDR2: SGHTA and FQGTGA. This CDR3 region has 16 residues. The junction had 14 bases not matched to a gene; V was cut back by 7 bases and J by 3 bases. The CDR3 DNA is TGTGCCAGCACCGGCTCGGGGAGCGGGGGATACTACGAGCAGTACTTC. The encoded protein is CASTGSGSGGYYEQYF.

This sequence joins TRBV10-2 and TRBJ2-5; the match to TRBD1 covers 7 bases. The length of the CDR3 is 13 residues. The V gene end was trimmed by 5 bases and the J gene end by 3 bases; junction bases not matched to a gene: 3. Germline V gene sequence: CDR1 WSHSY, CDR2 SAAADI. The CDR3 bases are TGCGCCAGCAGTACTACAGGGGAAGAGACCCAGTACTTC. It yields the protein CASSTTGEETQYF.

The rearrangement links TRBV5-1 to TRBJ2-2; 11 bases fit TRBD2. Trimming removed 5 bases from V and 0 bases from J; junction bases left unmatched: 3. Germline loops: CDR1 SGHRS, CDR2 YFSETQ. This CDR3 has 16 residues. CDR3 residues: CASSQTSGANTGELFF. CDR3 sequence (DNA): TGCGCCAGCAGTCAGACTAGCGGGGCGAACACCGGGGAGCTGTTTTTT.

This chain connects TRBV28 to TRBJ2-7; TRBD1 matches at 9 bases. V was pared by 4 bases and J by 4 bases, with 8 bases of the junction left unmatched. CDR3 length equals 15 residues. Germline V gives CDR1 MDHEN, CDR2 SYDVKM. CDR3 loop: CASSSTGGFLYEQYF. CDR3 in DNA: TGTGCCAGCAGTTCAACAGGGGGCTTTCTGTACGAGCAGTACTTC.

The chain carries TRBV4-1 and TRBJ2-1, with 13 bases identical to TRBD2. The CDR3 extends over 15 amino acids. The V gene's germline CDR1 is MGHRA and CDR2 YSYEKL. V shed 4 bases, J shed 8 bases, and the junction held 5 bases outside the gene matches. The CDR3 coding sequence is TGCGCCAGCAGCCGAGCCGGGACTAGCGGGGATGAGCAGTTCTTC. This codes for CASSRAGTSGDEQFF.

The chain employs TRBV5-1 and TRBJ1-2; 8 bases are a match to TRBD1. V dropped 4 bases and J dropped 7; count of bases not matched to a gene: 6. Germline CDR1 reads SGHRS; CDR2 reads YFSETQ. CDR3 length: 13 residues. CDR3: CASSIGTGGGYTF. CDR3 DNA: TGCGCCAGCAGCATCGGGACAGGAGGTGGCTACACCTTC.

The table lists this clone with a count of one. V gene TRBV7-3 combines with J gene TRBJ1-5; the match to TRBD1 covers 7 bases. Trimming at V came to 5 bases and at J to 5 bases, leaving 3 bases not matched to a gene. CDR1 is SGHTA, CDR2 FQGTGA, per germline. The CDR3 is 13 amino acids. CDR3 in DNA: TGTGCCAGCAGCCCCCAGGGGGATCAGCCCCAGCATTTT. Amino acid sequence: CASSPQGDQPQHF.

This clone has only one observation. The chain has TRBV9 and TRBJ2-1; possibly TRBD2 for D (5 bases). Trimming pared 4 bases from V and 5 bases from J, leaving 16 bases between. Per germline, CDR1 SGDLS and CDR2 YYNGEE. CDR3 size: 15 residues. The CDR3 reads CASSLNSYGNNEQFF. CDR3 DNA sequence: TGTGCCAGCAGCCTAAACTCGTACGGGAACAATGAGCAGTTCTTC.

CDR3 sequence (DNA): TGTGCCAGCAGCCAAGACAGTACATACCATGAAAAACTGTTTTTT. This encodes CASSQDSTYHEKLFF. The chain uses TRBV3-1 (or the pseudogene TRBV3-2) and TRBJ1-4; D gene uncertain. The CDR3 is 15 residues long. Trimming cost V 0 bases and J 6 bases, with 11 bases left between them. From germline, CDR1 is LGHDT and CDR2 YNNKEL (reference sequence).

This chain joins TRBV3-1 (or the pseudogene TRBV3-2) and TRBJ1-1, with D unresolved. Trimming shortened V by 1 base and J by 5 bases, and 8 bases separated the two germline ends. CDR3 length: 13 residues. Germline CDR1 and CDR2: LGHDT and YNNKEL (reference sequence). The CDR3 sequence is CASSQVLATEAFF. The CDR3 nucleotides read TGTGCCAGCAGCCAAGTCTTAGCGACTGAAGCTTTCTTT.

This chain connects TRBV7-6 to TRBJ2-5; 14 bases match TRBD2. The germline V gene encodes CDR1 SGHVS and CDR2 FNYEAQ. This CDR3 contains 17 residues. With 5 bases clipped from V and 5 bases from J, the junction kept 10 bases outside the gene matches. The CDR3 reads CASSTAGTSGSGETQYF. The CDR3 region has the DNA TGTGCCAGCAGCACAGCCGGGACTAGCGGGAGTGGGGAGACCCAGTACTTC.

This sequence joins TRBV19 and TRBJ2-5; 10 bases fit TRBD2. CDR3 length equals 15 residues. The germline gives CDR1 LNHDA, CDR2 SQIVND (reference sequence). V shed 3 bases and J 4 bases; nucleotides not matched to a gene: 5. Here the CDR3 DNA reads TGTGCCAGTAGTATGTCGGTAGCGGGAGGAGAGACCCAGTACTTC. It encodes CASSMSVAGGETQYF.